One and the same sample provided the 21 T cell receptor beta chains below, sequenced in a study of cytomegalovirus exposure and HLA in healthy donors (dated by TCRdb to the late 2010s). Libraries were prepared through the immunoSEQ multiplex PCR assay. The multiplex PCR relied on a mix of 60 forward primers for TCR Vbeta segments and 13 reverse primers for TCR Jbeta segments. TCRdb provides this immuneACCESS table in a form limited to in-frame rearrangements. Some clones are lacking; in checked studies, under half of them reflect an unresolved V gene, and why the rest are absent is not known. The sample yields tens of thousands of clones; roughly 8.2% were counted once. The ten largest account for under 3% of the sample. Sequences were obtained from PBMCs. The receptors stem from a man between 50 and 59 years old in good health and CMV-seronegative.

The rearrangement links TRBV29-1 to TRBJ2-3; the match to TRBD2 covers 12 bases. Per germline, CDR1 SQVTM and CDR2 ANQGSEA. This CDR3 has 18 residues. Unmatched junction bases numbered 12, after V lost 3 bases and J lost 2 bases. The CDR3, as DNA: TGCAGCGTTGATGGTCTTGTCGGGACTAGCGGGCTCACAGATACGCAGTATTTT. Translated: CSVDGLVGTSGLTDTQYF.

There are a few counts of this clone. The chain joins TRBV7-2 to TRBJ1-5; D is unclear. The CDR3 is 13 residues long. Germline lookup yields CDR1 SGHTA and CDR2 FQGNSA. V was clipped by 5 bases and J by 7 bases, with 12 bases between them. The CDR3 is CASSPSESQPQHF. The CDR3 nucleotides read TGTGCCAGCAGCCCCTCTGAGTCCCAGCCCCAGCATTTT.

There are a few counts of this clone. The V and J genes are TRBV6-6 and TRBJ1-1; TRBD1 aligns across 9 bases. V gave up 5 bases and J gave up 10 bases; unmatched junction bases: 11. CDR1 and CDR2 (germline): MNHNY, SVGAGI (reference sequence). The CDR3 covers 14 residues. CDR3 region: CASSQGTGPLRAFF. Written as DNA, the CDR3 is TGTGCCAGCAGTCAAGGGACAGGGCCCCTCCGAGCTTTCTTT.

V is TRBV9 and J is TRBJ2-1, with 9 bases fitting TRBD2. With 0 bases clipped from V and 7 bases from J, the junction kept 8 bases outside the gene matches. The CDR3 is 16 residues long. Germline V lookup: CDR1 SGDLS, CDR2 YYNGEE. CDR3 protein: CASSVAGTSTGNEQFF. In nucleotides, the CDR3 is TGTGCCAGCAGCGTAGCCGGGACTAGCACTGGGAATGAGCAGTTCTTC.

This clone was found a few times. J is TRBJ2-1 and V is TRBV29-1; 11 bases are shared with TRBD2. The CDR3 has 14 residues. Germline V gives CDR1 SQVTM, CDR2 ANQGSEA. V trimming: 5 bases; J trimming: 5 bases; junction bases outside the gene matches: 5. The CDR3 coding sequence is TGCAGCGTTACTAGCGGGAGAAGCGACAATGAGCAGTTCTTC. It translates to CSVTSGRSDNEQFF.

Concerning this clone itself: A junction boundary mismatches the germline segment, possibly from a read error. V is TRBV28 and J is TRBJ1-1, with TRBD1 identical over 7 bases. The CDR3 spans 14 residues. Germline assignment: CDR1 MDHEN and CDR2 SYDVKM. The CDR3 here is CASRTTGANAEAFF. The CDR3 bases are TGTGCCAGCAGGACCACAGGGGCGAACGCTGAAGCTTTCTTT.

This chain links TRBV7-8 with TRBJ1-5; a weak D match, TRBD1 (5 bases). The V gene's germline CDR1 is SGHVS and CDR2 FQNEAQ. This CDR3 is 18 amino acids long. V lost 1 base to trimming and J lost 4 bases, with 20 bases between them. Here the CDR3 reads CASSLGTGLVGSNQPQHF. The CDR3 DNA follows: TGTGCCAGCAGCTTAGGGACGGGACTCGTGGGATCGAATCAGCCCCAGCATTTT.

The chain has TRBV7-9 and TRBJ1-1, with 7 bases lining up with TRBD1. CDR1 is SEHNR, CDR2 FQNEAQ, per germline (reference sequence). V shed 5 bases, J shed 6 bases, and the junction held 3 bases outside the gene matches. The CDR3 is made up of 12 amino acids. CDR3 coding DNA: TGTGCCAGCAGCCGCGGGACAGCTGAAGCTTTCTTT. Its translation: CASSRGTAEAFF. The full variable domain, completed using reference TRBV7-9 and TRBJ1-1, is DTGVSQNPRHKITKRGQNVTFRCDPISEHNRLYWYRQTLGQGPEFLTYFQNEAQLEKSRLLSDRFSAERPKGSFSTLEIQRTEQGDSAMYLCASSRGTAEAFFGQGTRLTVV.

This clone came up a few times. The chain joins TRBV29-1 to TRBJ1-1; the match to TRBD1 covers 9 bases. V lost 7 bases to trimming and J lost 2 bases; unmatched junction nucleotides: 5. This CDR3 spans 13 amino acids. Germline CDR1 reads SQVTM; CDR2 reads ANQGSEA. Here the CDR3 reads CSAQQGANTEAFF. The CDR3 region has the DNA TGCAGCGCACAACAGGGGGCAAACACTGAAGCTTTCTTT.

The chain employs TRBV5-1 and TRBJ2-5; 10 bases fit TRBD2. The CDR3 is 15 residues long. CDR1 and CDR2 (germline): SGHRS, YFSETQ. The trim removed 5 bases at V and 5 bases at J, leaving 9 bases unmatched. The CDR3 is CASRPIAGGGETQYF. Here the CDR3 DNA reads TGCGCCAGCAGACCTATAGCGGGGGGAGGTGAGACCCAGTACTTC.

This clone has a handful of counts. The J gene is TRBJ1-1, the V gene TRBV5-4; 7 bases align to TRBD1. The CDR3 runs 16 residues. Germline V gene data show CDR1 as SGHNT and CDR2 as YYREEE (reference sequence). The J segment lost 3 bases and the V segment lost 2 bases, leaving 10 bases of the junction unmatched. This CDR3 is CASSFSEGAGDTEAFF. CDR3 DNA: TGTGCCAGCAGCTTCTCTGAGGGGGCAGGGGACACTGAAGCTTTCTTT.

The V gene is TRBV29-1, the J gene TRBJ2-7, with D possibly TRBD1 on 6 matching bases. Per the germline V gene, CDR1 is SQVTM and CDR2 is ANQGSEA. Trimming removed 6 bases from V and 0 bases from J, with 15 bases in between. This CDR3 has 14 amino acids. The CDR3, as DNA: TGCAGCGTAGTGACAGGCTTTCCCTCCTACGAGCAGTACTTC. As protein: CSVVTGFPSYEQYF.

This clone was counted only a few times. In DNA form, the CDR3 reads TGCGCCAGCAGCTTGGAAGCTAGGACAAATTCACCCCTCCACTTT. Translating it yields CASSLEARTNSPLHF. The chain has TRBV5-1 and TRBJ1-6, with a possible D match to TRBD1 (5 bases). V was trimmed by 0 bases and J by 7 bases, leaving 11 bases between them. The CDR3 runs 15 residues. Germline loops: CDR1 SGHRS, CDR2 YFSETQ.

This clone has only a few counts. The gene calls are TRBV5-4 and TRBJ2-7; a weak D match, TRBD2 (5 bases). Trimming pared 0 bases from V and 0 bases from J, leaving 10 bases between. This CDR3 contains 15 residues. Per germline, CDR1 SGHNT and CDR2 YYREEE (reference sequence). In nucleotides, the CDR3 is TGTGCCAGCAGCTTGGACCTAGCTCCCTCCTACGAGCAGTACTTC. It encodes CASSLDLAPSYEQYF.

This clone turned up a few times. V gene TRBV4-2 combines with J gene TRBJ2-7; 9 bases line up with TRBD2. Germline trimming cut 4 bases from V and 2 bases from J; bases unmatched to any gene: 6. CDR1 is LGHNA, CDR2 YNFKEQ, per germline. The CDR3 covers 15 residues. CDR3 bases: TGTGCCAGCAGCCCGCGGACTAGCGCTACCTACGAGCAGTACTTC. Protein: CASSPRTSATYEQYF.

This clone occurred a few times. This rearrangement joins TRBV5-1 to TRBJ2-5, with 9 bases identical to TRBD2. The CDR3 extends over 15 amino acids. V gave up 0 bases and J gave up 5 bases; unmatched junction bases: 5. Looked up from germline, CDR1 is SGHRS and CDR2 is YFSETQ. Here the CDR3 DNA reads TGCGCCAGCAGCTTGGCCGGGACTAGCTCGGAGACCCAGTACTTC. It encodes CASSLAGTSSETQYF.

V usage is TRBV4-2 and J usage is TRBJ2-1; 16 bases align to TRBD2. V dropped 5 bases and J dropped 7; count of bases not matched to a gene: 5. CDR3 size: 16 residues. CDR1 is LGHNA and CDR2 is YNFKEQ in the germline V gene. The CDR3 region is CASSEGTSGRANEQFF. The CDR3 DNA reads TGTGCCAGCAGCGAAGGGACTAGCGGGAGGGCGAATGAGCAGTTCTTC.

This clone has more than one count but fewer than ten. DNA for the CDR3: TGCGCCAGCAGCCAAGGGGCAGGGGCCGTCGGGGAGCTGTTTTTT. Translation gives CASSQGAGAVGELFF. The chain recombines TRBV4-1 with TRBJ2-2, with a weak D call TRBD1 (6 bases). The CDR3 consists of 15 residues. V was cut by 1 base and J by 7 bases, with 13 bases left in between. Germline assignment: CDR1 MGHRA and CDR2 YSYEKL.

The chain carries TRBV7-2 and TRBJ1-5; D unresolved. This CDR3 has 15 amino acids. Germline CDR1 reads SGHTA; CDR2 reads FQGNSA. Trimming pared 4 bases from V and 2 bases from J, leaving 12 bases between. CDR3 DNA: TGTGCCAGCAGCTACATTCCCGCGGGCAATCAGCCCCAGCATTTT. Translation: CASSYIPAGNQPQHF.

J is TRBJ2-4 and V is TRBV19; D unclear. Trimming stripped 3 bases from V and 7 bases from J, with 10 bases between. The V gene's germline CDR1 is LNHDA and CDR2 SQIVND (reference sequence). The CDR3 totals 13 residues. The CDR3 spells CASSIPVSNIQYF. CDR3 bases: TGTGCCAGTAGTATCCCGGTTTCCAACATTCAGTACTTC.

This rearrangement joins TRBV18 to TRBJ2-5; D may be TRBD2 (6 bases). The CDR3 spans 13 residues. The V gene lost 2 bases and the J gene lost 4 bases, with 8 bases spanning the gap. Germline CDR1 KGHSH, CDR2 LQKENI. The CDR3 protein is CASSPGEVETQYF. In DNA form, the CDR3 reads TGTGCCAGCTCACCAGGGGAGGTAGAGACCCAGTACTTC. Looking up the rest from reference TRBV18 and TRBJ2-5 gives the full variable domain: NAGVMQNPRHLVRRRGQEARLRCSPMKGHSHVYWYRQLPEEGLKFMVYLQKENIIDESGMPKERFSAEFPKEGPSILRIQQVVRGDSAAYFCASSPGEVETQYFGPGTRLLVL.